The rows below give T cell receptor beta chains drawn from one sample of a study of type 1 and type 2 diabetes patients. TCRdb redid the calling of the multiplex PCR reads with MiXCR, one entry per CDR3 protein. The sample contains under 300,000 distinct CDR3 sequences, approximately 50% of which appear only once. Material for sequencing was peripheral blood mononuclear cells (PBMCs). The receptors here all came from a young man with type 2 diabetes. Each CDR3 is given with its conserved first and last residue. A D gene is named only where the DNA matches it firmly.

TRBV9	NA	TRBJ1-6	CASSVDGSPLHF
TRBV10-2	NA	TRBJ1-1	CASSPEGNEAFF
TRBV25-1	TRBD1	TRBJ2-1	CASSETGGNNEQFF
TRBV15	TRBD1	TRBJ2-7	CATSRTTGQTYPPYEQYF
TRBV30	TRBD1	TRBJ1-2	CAWLPGGRYGYTF
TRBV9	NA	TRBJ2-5	CASSVEGVETQYF
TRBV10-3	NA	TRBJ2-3	CAIKEGSDTQYF
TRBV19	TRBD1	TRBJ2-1	CASSKRDRGYNEQFF
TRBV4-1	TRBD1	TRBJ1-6	CASTTDRDNSPLHF
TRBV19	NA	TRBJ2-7	CASSDGERPATHEQYF
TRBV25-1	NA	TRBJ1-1	CASSVKGGRDTEAFF
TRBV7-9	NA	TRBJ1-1	CASSPGNSNTEAFF
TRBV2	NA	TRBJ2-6	CASSETGANVLTF
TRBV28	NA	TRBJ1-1	CASSLMRTATEALF
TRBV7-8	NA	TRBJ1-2	CASSLAGQPIQNYGYTF
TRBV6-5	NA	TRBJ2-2	CASRLDRSNTGELFF
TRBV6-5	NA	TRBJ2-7	CASSSGFYEQYF
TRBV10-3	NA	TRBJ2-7	CAISETIAVSSYEQYF
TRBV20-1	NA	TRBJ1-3	CSAVRDSSGNTIYF
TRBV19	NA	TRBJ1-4	CAIVGRGGKLFF
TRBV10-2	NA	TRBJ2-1	CASSESTGAGYEQFF
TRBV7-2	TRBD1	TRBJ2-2	CASRFPGQGNTGELFF
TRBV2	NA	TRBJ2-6	CASSRTSSGANVLTF
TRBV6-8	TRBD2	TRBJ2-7	CASSYGLAGEHEQYF
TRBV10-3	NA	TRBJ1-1	CAITRARGRKNTEAFF
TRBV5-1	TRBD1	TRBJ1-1	CASSNGRGRMVTEAFF
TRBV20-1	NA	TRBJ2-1	CSAREVGADLYNEQFF
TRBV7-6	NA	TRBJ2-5	CASSQGQQETQYF
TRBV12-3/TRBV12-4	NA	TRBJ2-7	CASSRTHYEQYF
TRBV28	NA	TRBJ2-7	CASKEGGYYEQYF
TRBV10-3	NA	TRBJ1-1	CAINRGELTEAFF
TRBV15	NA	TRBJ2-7	CATSRDFSYEQYF
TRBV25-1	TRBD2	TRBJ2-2	CASQRDDAGELFF
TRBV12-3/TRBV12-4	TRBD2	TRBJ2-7	CASSLSSGKPYEQYF
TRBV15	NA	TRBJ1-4	CATSPSGTGEKLFF
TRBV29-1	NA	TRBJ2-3	CSAYTADTQYF
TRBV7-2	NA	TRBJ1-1	CASSIWGKNTEAFF
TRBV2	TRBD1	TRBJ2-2	CASKGQLTGELFF
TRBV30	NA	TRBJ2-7	CAWTPGPRDEQYF
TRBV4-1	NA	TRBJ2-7	CAGSQATRQTYEQYF
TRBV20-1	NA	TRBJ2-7	CSAFQYYQENEQYF
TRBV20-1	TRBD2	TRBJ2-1	CSATMGGGSYNEQFF
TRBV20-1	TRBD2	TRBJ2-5	CSALGQREARETQYF
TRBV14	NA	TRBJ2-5	CASSQDFGSETQYF
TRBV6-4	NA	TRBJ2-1	CATALSPTHEQFF
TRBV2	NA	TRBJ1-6	CASSDLWGWNSPLHF
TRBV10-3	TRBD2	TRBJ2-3	CATRRTSGFGDTQYF
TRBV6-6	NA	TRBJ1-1	CASSYSSGSVNTEAFF
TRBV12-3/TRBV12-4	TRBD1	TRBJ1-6	CASSLRDRGSPLHF
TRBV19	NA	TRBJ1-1	CASRRVTEAFF
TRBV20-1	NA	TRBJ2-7	CSARIYGMSSYEQYF
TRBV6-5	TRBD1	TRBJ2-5	CASRPTGVQETQYF